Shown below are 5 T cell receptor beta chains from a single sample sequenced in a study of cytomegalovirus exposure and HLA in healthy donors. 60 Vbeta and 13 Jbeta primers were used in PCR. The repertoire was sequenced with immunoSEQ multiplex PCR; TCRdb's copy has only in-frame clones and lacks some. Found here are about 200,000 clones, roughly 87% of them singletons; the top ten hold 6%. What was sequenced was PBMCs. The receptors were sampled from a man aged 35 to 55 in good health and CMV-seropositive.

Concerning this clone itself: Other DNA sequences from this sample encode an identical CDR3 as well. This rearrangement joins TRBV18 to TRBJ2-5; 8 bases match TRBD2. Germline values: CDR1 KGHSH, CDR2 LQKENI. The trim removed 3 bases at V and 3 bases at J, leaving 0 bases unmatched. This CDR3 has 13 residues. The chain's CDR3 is CASSPGLEETQYF. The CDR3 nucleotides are TGTGCCAGCTCACCGGGACTAGAAGAGACCCAGTACTTC.

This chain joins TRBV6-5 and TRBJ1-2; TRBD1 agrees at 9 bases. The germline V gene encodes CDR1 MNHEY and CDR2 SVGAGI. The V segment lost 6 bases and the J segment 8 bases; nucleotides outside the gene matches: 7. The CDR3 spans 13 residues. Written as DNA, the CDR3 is TGTGCCAGCAGCCCACAGGGGGCATGGGGCTACACCTTC. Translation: CASSPQGAWGYTF.

CDR3 region: CAWATGTAPYEQYV. CDR3 sequence (DNA): TGTGCCTGGGCGACGGGGACAGCGCCCTACGAGCAGTACGTC. The gene calls are TRBV30 and TRBJ2-7, with 7 bases that match TRBD1. This CDR3 spans 14 amino acids. J lost 2 bases, V lost 5 bases, and 9 bases had no gene match. The germline CDR1 and CDR2 sequences are GTSNPN and SVGIG (reference sequence).

The DNA for the CDR3 is TGTGCCAGCAGCCTTATACAGGGATTCGGGCAGTTCTTC. Its translation: CASSLIQGFGQFF. The chain couples TRBV7-9 to TRBJ2-1; D perhaps matches TRBD1 (6 bases). Trimming took off 5 bases at V and 12 bases at J, with 17 bases between the two ends. Germline V gene data show CDR1 as SEHNR and CDR2 as FQNEAQ (reference sequence). The CDR3 has 13 residues.

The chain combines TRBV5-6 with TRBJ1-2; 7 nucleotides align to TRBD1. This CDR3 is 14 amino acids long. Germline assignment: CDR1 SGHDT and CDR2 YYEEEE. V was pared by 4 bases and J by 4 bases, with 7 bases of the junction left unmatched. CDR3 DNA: TGTGCCAGCAGCAGGGGACAGCTAGGCTATGGCTACACCTTC. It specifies CASSRGQLGYGYTF.